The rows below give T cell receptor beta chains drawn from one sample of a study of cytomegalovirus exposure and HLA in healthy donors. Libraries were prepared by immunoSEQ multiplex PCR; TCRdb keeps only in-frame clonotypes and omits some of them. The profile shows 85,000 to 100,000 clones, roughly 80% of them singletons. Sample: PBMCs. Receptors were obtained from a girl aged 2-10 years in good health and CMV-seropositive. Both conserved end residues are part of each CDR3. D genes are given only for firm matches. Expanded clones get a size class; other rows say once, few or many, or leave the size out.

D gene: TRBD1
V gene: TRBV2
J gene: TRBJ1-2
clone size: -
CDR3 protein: CATDQDRAPYNGYTF
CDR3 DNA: TGTGCCACGGACCAGGACAGGGCACCCTATAATGGCTACACCTTC

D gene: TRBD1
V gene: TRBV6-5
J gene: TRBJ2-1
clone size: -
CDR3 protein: CASSFPGTGDNEQFF
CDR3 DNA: TGTGCCAGCAGTTTCCCCGGGACAGGGGACAATGAGCAGTTCTTC

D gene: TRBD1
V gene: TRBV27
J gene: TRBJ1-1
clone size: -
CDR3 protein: CASLSGTANTEAFF
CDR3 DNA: TGTGCCAGCCTCTCCGGGACAGCGAACACTGAAGCTTTCTTT

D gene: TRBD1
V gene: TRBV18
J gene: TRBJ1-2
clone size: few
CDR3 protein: CASSPQTGGNYGYTF
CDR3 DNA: TGTGCCAGCTCACCACAAACAGGGGGGAACTATGGCTACACCTTC

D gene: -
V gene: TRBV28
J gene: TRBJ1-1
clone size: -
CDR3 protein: CASSLQGRTEAFF
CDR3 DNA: TGTGCCAGCAGCTTGCAGGGGCGCACTGAAGCTTTCTTT

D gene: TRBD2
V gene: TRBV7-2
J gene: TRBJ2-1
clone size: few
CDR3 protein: CASSTSSGGYNEQFF
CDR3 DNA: TGTGCCAGCAGCACGTCTAGCGGGGGTTACAATGAGCAGTTCTTC

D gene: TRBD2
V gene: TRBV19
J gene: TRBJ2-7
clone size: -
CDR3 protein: CASSTGLAGDDEQYF
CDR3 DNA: TGTGCCAGTAGTACTGGACTAGCGGGAGACGACGAGCAGTACTTC

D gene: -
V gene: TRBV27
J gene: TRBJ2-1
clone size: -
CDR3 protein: CASSFAGDSDEQFF
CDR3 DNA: TGTGCCAGCAGTTTTGCTGGTGACTCGGATGAGCAGTTCTTC

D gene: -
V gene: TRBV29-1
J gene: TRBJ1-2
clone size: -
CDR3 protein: CSAQGGETGYTF
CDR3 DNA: TGCAGCGCTCAGGGAGGAGAGACTGGCTACACCTTC

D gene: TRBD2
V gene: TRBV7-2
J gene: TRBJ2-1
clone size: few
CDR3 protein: CASSLSGIGNNEQFF
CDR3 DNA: TGTGCCAGCAGCTTAAGCGGGATAGGCAACAATGAGCAGTTCTTC

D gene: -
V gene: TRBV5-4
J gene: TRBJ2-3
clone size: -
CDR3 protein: CASSLGLAGDTQYF
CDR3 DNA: TGTGCCAGCAGCTTGGGACTGGCGGGAGATACGCAGTATTTT

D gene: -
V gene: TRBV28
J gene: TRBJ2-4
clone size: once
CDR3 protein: CASSLSGNIQYF
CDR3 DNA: TGTGCCAGCAGTTTGAGTGGAAACATTCAGTACTTC

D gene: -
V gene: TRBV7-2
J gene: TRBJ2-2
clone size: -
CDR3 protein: CASSLQGNTGELFF
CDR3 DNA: TGTGCCAGCAGCTTACAGGGAAACACCGGGGAGCTGTTTTTT

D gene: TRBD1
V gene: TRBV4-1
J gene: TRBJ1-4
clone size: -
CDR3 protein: CASSQHTGTGDTLGNEKLFF
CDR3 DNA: TGCGCCAGCAGCCAACATACCGGGACAGGGGATACCTTGGGTAATGAAAAACTGTTTTTT

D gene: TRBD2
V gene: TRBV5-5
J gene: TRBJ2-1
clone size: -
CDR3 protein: CASSLTSGQYNEQFF
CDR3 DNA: TGTGCCAGCAGCTTAACTAGCGGACAATACAATGAGCAGTTCTTC

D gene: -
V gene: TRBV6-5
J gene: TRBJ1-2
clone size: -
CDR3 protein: CASNLGAGYGYTF
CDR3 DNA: TGTGCCAGCAACTTAGGGGCAGGCTATGGCTACACCTTC

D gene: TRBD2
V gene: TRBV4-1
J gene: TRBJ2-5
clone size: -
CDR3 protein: CASSQSRGGETQYF
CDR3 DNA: TGCGCCAGCAGCCAAAGTCGCGGGGGAGAGACCCAGTACTTC